This T cell receptor (beta chain) derives from a study of blood T cell repertoires in COVID-19. Germline V gene lookup returns CDR1 SQVTM and CDR2 ANQGSEA. The V and J ends lost 6 bases and 1 base respectively, with 9 bases between them. This CDR3 has 13 residues. There are a few counts of this clone. Generated by immunoSEQ multiplex PCR, the TCRdb table keeps only in-frame clones and is missing some. The sample shows around 170,000 clones, 65% to 90% of them seen only once. The sequencing sample was made of peripheral blood. J is TRBJ2-2 and V is TRBV29-1; perhaps TRBD2 as D (5 bases). This sequence was found in a man aged 50 or older with active or convalescent COVID-19. In DNA, the CDR3 is TGCAGCGTACGACGGGGGAACACCGGGGAGCTGTTTTTT. Protein sequence: CSVRRGNTGELFF.